This entry lists 2 T cell receptor beta chains sequenced from one sample in a study of blood T cell repertoires in COVID-19. The assay was immunoSEQ multiplex PCR, and TCRdb's table has in-frame clones only and misses some. This table has about 120,000 clones, approximately 90% appearing once. The sequenced sample consisted of peripheral blood. The origin of the receptors is a woman aged 50 to 65 with acute or convalescent COVID-19.

The chain has TRBV24-1 and TRBJ2-1, with a weak D call TRBD1 (6 bases). Trimming stripped 0 bases from V and 7 bases from J, with 15 bases between. The germline V gene encodes CDR1 KGHDR and CDR2 SFDVKD. The CDR3 consists of 16 residues. CDR3 coding DNA: TGTGCCACCAGTGATTTGAGGCAGGGGAGTGTGAATGAGCAGTTCTTC. Protein: CATSDLRQGSVNEQFF.

The V call is TRBV5-4, the J call TRBJ1-2; D possibly corresponds to TRBD1 (5 bases). The length of the CDR3 is 15 residues. The germline V gene encodes CDR1 SGHNT and CDR2 YYREEE (reference sequence). V was shortened by 2 bases and J by 3 bases, with 14 bases between the two germline ends. CDR3 in DNA: TGTGCCAGCAGCTTAGGCGGGGCCAATTACTATGGCTACACCTTC. This encodes CASSLGGANYYGYTF.